This T cell receptor (beta chain) emerged from a study of shared clonotypes between healthy human individuals (dated by TCRdb to the early 2020s). Turning to the overall study: The cohort included three men and a couple of women between 18 and 49 years of age. Per donor, leukapheresis produced somewhere between about 0.8 and 9.5 billion PBMCs. Blood TCR repertoires of roughly five healthy adults were deeply sequenced to estimate repertoire size and the extent of clonotype sharing between individuals. For each donor, three plates each were used for CD4 naive and CD4 memory, two plates were used for CD8 naive, and one plate was used for CD8 memory. Different laboratories and diverse techniques were used to prepare libraries and sequence TCR repertoires, to increase sequencing depth and limit assay-specific biases.

A remark on this clone: Its antigen remains unidentified. No quality values exist for individual bases; no much larger clone is one base distant.

The CDR3 numbers 17 residues from cysteine through phenylalanine. Just CDR3 DNA is preserved here, 51 bases in frame from base 1. Looking up the germline V gene yields CDR1 SGHRS and CDR2 YFSETQ. V ends up 1 base short and J 4 bases short, with an unmatched junction base count of 10. TCR CDR3 regions were amplified from genomic DNA by multiplex PCR using the deep immunoSEQ assay. Extracted genomic DNA from each cell subset was distributed evenly across all wells of several immunoSEQ 96-well plates, and each plate was treated as a replicate. Each replicate PCR for sorted subsets received about 220 ng genomic DNA, equal to about 30,000 T cell genomes. The purified libraries were quantified using a Qubit 3.0 fluorometer, sized with a Bioanalyzer 2100, and then quantified again using the KAPA Library Quantification kit. Every immunoSEQ 96-well plate was sequenced on a separate single-read 150-cycle Illumina NextSeq 550 flow cell. In the paper's pipeline: The immunoSEQ output contained only junctional sequences without quality scores, so filtering could not match that applied to full-length reads. To assign V/J genes and CDR3, sequences were annotated against IMGT germline references using PyIR, a Python wrapper for IgBLAST v1.9. Any read was removed if the V/J assignment was weak (E-value above 1e-6), the CDR3 was missing, or the read contained stop codons, out-of-frame junctions, or ambiguous translated residues. V3J clonotypes were defined as sequences sharing the same inferred V gene, J gene, and CDR3 amino acid sequence. Percentage overlap between repertoires was computed as shared unique clonotypes divided by the size of the smaller repertoire. RTK rarefaction, the Chao1 estimator, and Recon v2.1 estimates of unobserved clonotypes were used to assess repertoire richness. OLGA was used to compute generation probabilities for all TCRbeta clonotypes that the gDNA method yielded from a few donors. The immuneACCESS repertoire file appears here via TCRdb, limited to in-frame rearrangements. These files lack a portion of the clones; in checked studies, under half of the deficit traces to unresolved V genes, and the cause of the others is not known. D and trimming come from the DNA, and the V and J calls and clone size come from that table. This sample holds roughly 700,000 clones; 74% were observed only once. Jointly, the top ten make up 1.5% to 2% of the sample.

Study-wide conclusions, independent of this receptor: Pairwise subsampling led to the expectation that sequencing depth would affect the degree of clonotype sharing among donors. Sampling was restricted to blood, and TCR repertoires in tissue are likely to differ from TCR repertoires in blood. Incomplete sequencing was indicated by rarefaction of sorted-subset datasets, despite the large sequencing depth. Higher generation probabilities were observed for clonotypes shared by all four sorted-subset donors than for non-shared clonotypes. Naive subsets generally had larger estimated clonotype richness than memory subsets did. Approximately 5% of naive CD4, approximately 3.7% of naive CD8, approximately 2.2% of memory CD4, and approximately 0.4% of memory CD8 clonotypes were shared across several donors. The small number of donors limited the genetic and exposure-history diversity represented.

Healthy HIV-negative adults with no recently reported acute infections or vaccinations were included as donors. Only Caucasian adults living in Nashville, Tennessee, USA were represented among the donors. Magnetic negative selection was used to enrich CD4+ T cells, after which naive cells were positively selected on CD45RA and the negative fraction became the memory subset. Blood was obtained by leukapheresis, after which PBMCs were separated by Ficoll-Histopaque density gradient centrifugation and cryopreserved in liquid nitrogen vapor phase. Analytical flow cytometry was used to check the purity and quantity of every magnetically sorted T cell population. From each sorted fraction, genomic DNA was isolated and quantified by UV absorbance on a Nanodrop 2000c.

Input material: memory CD4+ T cells sorted from blood. The sample's cell subset or site label, in plain terms: CD45RA-negative fraction. The chain is assembled from TRBV5-1 and TRBJ2-1; 8 bases in the junction line up with TRBD2. The origin of this receptor is a woman aged 30 to 39 in good health. In nucleotide form, the sequence is TGCGCCAGCAGCTTGACCATGAATAGCGGGATTTACAATGAGCAGTTCTTC. This yields the protein CASSLTMNSGIYNEQFF. With the rest looked up from the reference TRBV5-1 and TRBJ2-1 genes rather than sequenced, the full variable domain is KAGVTQTPRYLIKTRGQQVTLSCSPISGHRSVSWYQQTPGQGLQFLFEYFSETQRNKGNFPGRFSGRQFSNSRSEMNVSTLELGDSALYLCASSLTMNSGIYNEQFFGPGTRLTVL.